This T cell receptor beta chain comes out of a study of blood T cell repertoires in COVID-19. At the level of the study: Italy, Spain and the United States were the sources of the convalescent and acute COVID-19 samples. PBMCs, B-cell-depleted T cells, or T cells were the source of the cDNA or gDNA that made up the material.

Residents of 24 US areas, aged about 18 to 95 years, made up the participants. Authors' analysis steps: Scientists estimated how many nucleated cells there were by amplifying reference gene primers. This table comes from immunoSEQ multiplex PCR, and its TCRdb copy is limited to in-frame clones, with some not included. The V and J calls and clone size come from that table; D and trimming were worked out from the DNA. The repertoire includes hundreds of thousands of clones, about 90% of them detected once, and roughly 10% sits in the top ten. Sequenced sample: PBMCs or T cells enriched from blood (not recorded which). The sequence was collected from a young woman who had recovered from COVID-19.

The CDR3 loop reads CATSVPSSYNEQFF. For the CDR3, the DNA is TGTGCCACCAGTGTTCCTAGCTCCTACAATGAGCAGTTCTTC. J is TRBJ2-1 and V is TRBV24-1, with D unclear. V lost 5 bases and J 0 bases, leaving 7 bases between the germline ends. Germline V CDR1 and CDR2: KGHDR, SFDVKD. This CDR3 is built from 14 residues.